This T cell receptor beta chain was documented in a study of cytomegalovirus exposure and HLA in healthy donors. Study-level points and caveats: TCR beta chains numbering 164 were designated cytomegalovirus-associated. High sensitivity and specificity were reportedly achieved when the classifier diagnosed cytomegalovirus status.

As regards this clone: Its antigen is currently unknown.

Germline CDR1 reads MGHRA; CDR2 reads YSYEKL. The CDR3 is 13 amino acids. The ends were cut back, 3 bases at V and 6 bases at J, with 11 bases in the middle. 60 Vbeta and 13 Jbeta primers were used in PCR. Only in-frame clones appear in the TCRdb table, and some are missing; sequencing was by immunoSEQ multiplex PCR. The data contain 170,000 or so clones, around 78% of them singletons. This TCR derives from a woman aged 40 to 55 in good health and CMV-seronegative. Sequencing was carried out using PBMCs. The J gene is TRBJ2-5, the V gene TRBV4-1, with D possibly matching TRBD2 (5 bases). The CDR3 DNA sequence: TGCGCCAGCAGCCAGCTAGGGAGCCAGACCCAGTACTTC. Protein sequence: CASSQLGSQTQYF.